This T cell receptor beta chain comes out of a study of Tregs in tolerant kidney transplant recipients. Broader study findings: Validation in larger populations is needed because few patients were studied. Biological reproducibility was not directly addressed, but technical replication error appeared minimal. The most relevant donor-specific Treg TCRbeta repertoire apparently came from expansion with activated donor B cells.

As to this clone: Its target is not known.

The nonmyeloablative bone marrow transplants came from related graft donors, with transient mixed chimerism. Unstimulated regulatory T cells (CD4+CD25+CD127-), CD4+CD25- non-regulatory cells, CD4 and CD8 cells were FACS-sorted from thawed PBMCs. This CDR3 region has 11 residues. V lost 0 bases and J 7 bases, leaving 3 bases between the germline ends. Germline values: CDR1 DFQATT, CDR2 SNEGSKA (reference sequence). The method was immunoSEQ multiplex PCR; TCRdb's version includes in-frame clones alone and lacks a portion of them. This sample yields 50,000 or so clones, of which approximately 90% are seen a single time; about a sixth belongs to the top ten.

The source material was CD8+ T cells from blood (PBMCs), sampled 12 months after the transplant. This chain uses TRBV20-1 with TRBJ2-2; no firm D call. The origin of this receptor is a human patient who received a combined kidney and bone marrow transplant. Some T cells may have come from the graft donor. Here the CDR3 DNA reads TGCAGTGCTAGAGACCTCGGGGAGCTGTTTTTT. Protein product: CSARDLGELFF.